These 17 T cell receptor beta chains share one sample of origin, sequenced in a study of T-cell reconstitution after alpha-beta-depleted transplantation in children. Unique molecular identifiers were incorporated into the prepared TCRbeta library. MiXCR was run by TCRdb on the PCR reads, yielding one entry per CDR3 protein. The top ten clones hold 4.5% to 6% of a sample with some 490,000 distinct CDR3 sequences, roughly an eighth of them seen once. The sequences come from PBMCs from the stem cell graft donor, collected from the stem cell graft. The receptors stem from a human donor who donated a stem cell graft to a child with combined immunodeficiency.

The chain joins TRBV12-3 or TRBV12-4 to TRBJ1-5, with a possible D match to TRBD1 (6 bases). V lost 8 bases and J lost 9, with 20 bases in between. This CDR3 has 14 residues. CDR3 sequence: CASSRGGGPTPQHF. The CDR3 coding sequence is TGTGCCAGCTCTAGGGGGGGAGGGCCCACGCCCCAGCATTTT.

This chain connects TRBV4-2 to TRBJ2-5; D is possibly TRBD2 (6 bases). The V end was cut by 4 bases, the J end by 0 bases, with 18 bases between. Looked up from germline, CDR1 is LGHNA and CDR2 is YNFKEQ. There are 17 residues in the CDR3. The CDR3 coding sequence is TGTGCCAGCAGCCCGCCCAGTGGCGGGGTAGACCAAGAGACCCAGTACTTC. Amino acids: CASSPPSGGVDQETQYF.

In its sample, this clonotype was seen a few times. The chain carries TRBV29-1 and TRBJ2-1; D is perhaps TRBD2 (5 bases). Deletions cut 4 bases from V and 5 bases from J, with 15 bases between. This CDR3 has 14 amino acids. The germline V gene encodes CDR1 SQVTM and CDR2 ANQGSEA. CDR3 amino acids: CSVVLRGVHNEQFF. CDR3 nucleotides: TGCAGCGTTGTCCTTCGGGGTGTGCACAATGAGCAGTTCTTC.

This clonotype has just a few counts. J is TRBJ1-1 and V is TRBV4-2, with D perhaps TRBD1 (5 bases). This CDR3 has 17 residues. The germline CDR1 and CDR2 sequences are LGHNA and YNFKEQ. V lost 4 bases and J 5 bases, leaving 23 bases between the germline ends. CDR3 sequence (DNA): TGTGCCAGCAGCCGAAGGGGCCTCCGGGGGGAAGGGACTGAAGCTTTCTTT. Translating it yields CASSRRGLRGEGTEAFF.

In its sample, this clonotype was seen a few times. The V call is TRBV7-9, the J call TRBJ1-6; D may be TRBD1 (6 bases). Germline assignment: CDR1 SEHNR and CDR2 FQNEAQ (reference sequence). Trimming left V 5 bases short and J 8 bases short, with 16 bases between. CDR3 size: 15 residues. The CDR3 sequence is CASSAWGAGDSPLHF. In DNA, the CDR3 is TGTGCCAGCAGCGCATGGGGGGCCGGGGATTCACCCCTCCACTTT. The full variable domain, completed using reference TRBV7-9 and TRBJ1-6, is DTGVSQNPRHKITKRGQNVTFRCDPISEHNRLYWYRQTLGQGPEFLTYFQNEAQLEKSRLLSDRFSAERPKGSFSTLEIQRTEQGDSAMYLCASSAWGAGDSPLHFGNGTRLTVT.

The J gene is TRBJ2-1, the V gene TRBV30; 8 bases match TRBD2. Germline V CDR1 and CDR2: GTSNPN, SVGIG (reference sequence). V lost 5 bases and J lost 3; bases outside the gene matches: 6. This CDR3 is 14 amino acids long. The DNA for the CDR3 is TGTGCCTGGTCTACGGGGGGGCTCTACAATGAGCAGTTCTTC. Translating it yields CAWSTGGLYNEQFF. Together with reference TRBV30 and TRBJ2-1, the CDR3 gives the full variable domain: SQTIHQWPATLVQPVGSPLSLECTVEGTSNPNLYWYRQAAGRGLQLLFYSVGIGQISSEVPQNLSASRPQDRQFILSSKKLLLSDSGFYLCAWSTGGLYNEQFFGPGTRLTVL.

This clonotype has only a few counts. The rearrangement uses TRBV7-2 and TRBJ2-3; 10 positions agree with TRBD2. With V trimmed by 1 base and J by 4 bases, 2 bases remained unmatched. Germline V gene lookup returns CDR1 SGHTA and CDR2 FQGNSA. This CDR3 has 15 amino acids. Here the CDR3 reads CASSLEGLASDTQYF. In DNA, the CDR3 is TGTGCCAGCAGCTTAGAGGGACTAGCGTCAGATACGCAGTATTTT.

This clonotype was seen ten or more times. This chain joins TRBV20-1 and TRBJ2-7, with D perhaps assigned TRBD1 or TRBD2 (6 bases each). This CDR3 region has 14 residues. Germline-derived CDR1 and CDR2 are DFQATT and SNEGSKA (reference sequence). The chain's CDR3 is CSPRGGPSGYEQYF. In nucleotides, the CDR3 is TGCAGCCCACGAGGGGGGCCCTCGGGGTACGAGCAGTACTTC.

This chain joins TRBV4-3 and TRBJ1-1; D remains ambiguous. V lost 0 bases to trimming and J lost 2 bases, with 10 bases between them. Germline CDR1 is LGHNA and CDR2 is YSLEER. The CDR3 runs 15 residues. CDR3 coding DNA: TGCGCCAGCAGCCAAGATTGGGAGGGAAACACTGAAGCTTTCTTT. Protein sequence: CASSQDWEGNTEAFF.

A few counts support this clonotype. V and J are TRBV11-3 and TRBJ2-5; 9 bases match TRBD2. From germline, CDR1 is SGHNT and CDR2 YENEEA. Losses at the gene ends were 1 base for V and 1 base for J; bases not matched to a gene: 7. This CDR3 contains 17 residues. The CDR3 sequence is CASSLGGTSFSQETQYF. The CDR3, as DNA: TGTGCCAGCAGCTTAGGCGGGACTAGCTTCTCCCAAGAGACCCAGTACTTC.

In its sample, this clonotype was seen many times. The V gene is TRBV5-6, the J gene TRBJ2-7, with 10 bases matching TRBD2. There are 14 residues in the CDR3. Germline V gene lookup returns CDR1 SGHDT and CDR2 YYEEEE. V lost 2 bases to trimming and J lost 3 bases; unmatched junction nucleotides: 2. CDR3 sequence: CASSFSGGFYEQYF. The DNA of the CDR3 is TGTGCCAGCAGCTTTAGCGGGGGGTTCTACGAGCAGTACTTC.

This rearrangement joins TRBV4-1 to TRBJ1-5; a possible D gene is TRBD1 (5 bases). Trimming stripped 0 bases from V and 2 bases from J, with 14 bases between. Germline-derived CDR1 and CDR2 are MGHRA and YSYEKL. The CDR3 contains 17 residues. This CDR3 reads CASSQDRRGRGNQPQHF. CDR3 DNA sequence: TGCGCCAGCAGCCAAGACAGGAGGGGTCGGGGCAATCAGCCCCAGCATTTT.

This clonotype showed up just a few times. This chain connects TRBV29-1 to TRBJ1-6; D is uncertain. Germline loops: CDR1 SQVTM, CDR2 ANQGSEA. The V gene lost 3 bases and the J gene lost 0 bases, with 6 bases spanning the gap. This CDR3 is built from 14 residues. The CDR3 region is CSVDWSSYNSPLHF. CDR3 sequence (DNA): TGCAGCGTTGACTGGAGCTCCTATAATTCACCCCTCCACTTT.

This clonotype has a count of ten or more. The chain joins TRBV7-9 to TRBJ1-1; D ambiguous. This CDR3 contains 17 residues. Germline V CDR1 and CDR2: SEHNR, FQNEAQ (reference sequence). Trimming took 5 bases from V and 2 from J, leaving 21 bases between them. DNA for the CDR3: TGTGCCAGCAGCCCCCGGTTCAACACATTCGAAAACACTGAAGCTTTCTTT. Its protein product is CASSPRFNTFENTEAFF.

This clonotype was observed a few times. The chain uses TRBV20-1 and TRBJ2-1, with TRBD1 identical over 9 bases. CDR3 length: 13 amino acids. Germline values: CDR1 DFQATT, CDR2 SNEGSKA (reference sequence). The J segment lost 8 bases and the V segment lost 6 bases, leaving 8 bases of the junction unmatched. The CDR3 loop is CSARGQGFYEQFF. The CDR3 DNA reads as TGCAGTGCCCGGGGACAGGGCTTCTATGAGCAGTTCTTC.

This clonotype was seen repeatedly, ten times or more. This chain links TRBV9 with TRBJ2-1; D is ambiguous. The germline gives CDR1 SGDLS, CDR2 YYNGEE. This CDR3 spans 13 amino acids. Trimming took 0 bases from V and 9 from J, leaving 10 bases between them. DNA of the CDR3: TGTGCCAGCAGCGTAGCTTGTTGGTGTGAGCAGTTCTTC. Amino acids: CASSVACWCEQFF.

The table lists this clonotype with a few counts. The V and J genes are TRBV7-3 and TRBJ2-1, with D possibly matching TRBD1 (5 bases). The CDR3 contains 15 residues. In germline, CDR1 is SGHTA, CDR2 FQGTGA. V lost 3 bases, J lost 2 bases, and 11 bases lay in between. In nucleotides, the CDR3 is TGTGCCAGCAGCTTGCGGAAGGGGACCTACAATGAGCAGTTCTTC. It encodes CASSLRKGTYNEQFF.